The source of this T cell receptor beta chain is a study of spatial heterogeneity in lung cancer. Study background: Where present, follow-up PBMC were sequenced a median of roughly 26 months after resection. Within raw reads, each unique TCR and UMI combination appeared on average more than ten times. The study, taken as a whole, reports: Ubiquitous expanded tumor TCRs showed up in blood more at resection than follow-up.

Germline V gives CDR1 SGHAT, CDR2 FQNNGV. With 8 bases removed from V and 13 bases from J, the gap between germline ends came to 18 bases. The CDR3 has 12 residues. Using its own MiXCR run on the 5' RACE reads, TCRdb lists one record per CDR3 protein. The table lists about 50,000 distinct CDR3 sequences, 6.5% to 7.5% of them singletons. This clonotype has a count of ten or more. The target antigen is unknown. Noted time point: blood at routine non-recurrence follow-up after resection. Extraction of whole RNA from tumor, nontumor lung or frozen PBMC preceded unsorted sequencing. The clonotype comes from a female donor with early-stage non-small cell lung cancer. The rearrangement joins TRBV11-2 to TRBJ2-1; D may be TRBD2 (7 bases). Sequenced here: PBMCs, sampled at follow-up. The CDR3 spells CASHERGGRQFF. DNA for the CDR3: TGTGCCAGCCATGAGAGGGGGGGCCGCCAGTTCTTC.